One and the same sample provided the 23 T cell receptor beta chains below, sequenced in a study of T-cell reconstitution after alpha-beta-depleted transplantation in children. The TCRbeta library was prepared with unique molecular identifiers. TCRdb reprocessed the PCR reads with MiXCR, giving one entry per CDR3 protein. The sample consists of 65,000 to 75,000 distinct CDR3 sequences, around 4.7% of them appearing once. The material sequenced was PBMCs, mostly from graft donor cells, taken 180 days after TCRalphabeta/CD19-depleted stem cell transplant. Source of these receptors: a boy younger than two who had a stem cell transplant for acute myeloid leukemia, so the T cells may come from the graft donor.

The rearrangement uses TRBV6-5 and TRBJ2-5; 15 nucleotides line up with TRBD2. CDR1 and CDR2 (germline): MNHEY, SVGAGI. V lost 4 bases, J lost 9 bases, and 9 bases stayed unmatched. This CDR3 contains 16 residues. CDR3 sequence reads: CASSLGLAGGNGPQYF. CDR3 in DNA: TGTGCCAGCAGTTTGGGACTAGCGGGGGGAAATGGACCCCAGTACTTC.

At least ten counts were recorded for this clonotype. In DNA form, the CDR3 reads TGTGCCACCAGTTCCCCCGGGGACAGGGTTGGCTACACCTTC. This codes for CATSSPGDRVGYTF. The gene calls are TRBV24-1 and TRBJ1-2; 9 bases are shared with TRBD1. Germline CDR1 is KGHDR and CDR2 is SFDVKD. Unmatched junction bases numbered 8, after V lost 6 bases and J lost 7 bases. The CDR3 is made up of 14 amino acids.

This clonotype occurred many times. The rearrangement links TRBV6-1 to TRBJ1-6, with D possibly being TRBD1 (5 bases). The V gene lost 7 bases and the J gene lost 0 bases, with 13 bases spanning the gap. The CDR3 is 16 residues long. The germline V gene has CDR1 MNHNS and CDR2 SASEGT. The CDR3, as DNA: TGTGCCAGCAAGCGGGACCCGAGCTCCTATAATTCACCCCTCCACTTT. Translation gives CASKRDPSSYNSPLHF.

This clonotype was seen a handful of times. V is TRBV12-3 or TRBV12-4 and J is TRBJ1-6, with a weak D call TRBD1 (5 bases). The CDR3 contains 13 residues. The V gene lost 5 bases and the J gene lost 6 bases, with 8 bases spanning the gap. CDR3 nucleotide sequence: TGTGCCAGCAGTAACCAGGGTAATTCACCCCTCCACTTT. Translated: CASSNQGNSPLHF.

At least ten counts were recorded for this clonotype. The CDR3 here is CASSLQRWNTEAFF. Written as DNA, the CDR3 is TGTGCCAGCAGCTTGCAGAGGTGGAACACTGAAGCTTTCTTT. This sequence joins TRBV5-6 and TRBJ1-1; no definite D call. This CDR3 has 14 residues. CDR1 and CDR2 (germline): SGHDT, YYEEEE. V lost 1 base to trimming and J lost 1 base, with 8 bases between them.

This clonotype was seen ten or more times. The chain couples TRBV6-5 to TRBJ2-2; 7 bases are a match to TRBD2. The germline V gene encodes CDR1 MNHEY and CDR2 SVGAGI. The CDR3 has 16 residues. With 7 bases clipped from V and 0 bases from J, the junction kept 8 bases outside the gene matches. The CDR3 DNA reads TGTGCCAGCACCGGGGTCGGGGGGACGAACACCGGGGAGCTGTTTTTT. As protein: CASTGVGGTNTGELFF.

This clonotype was seen ten or more times. The CDR3 sequence: CASRSWDNSYEQYF. For the CDR3, the DNA is TGTGCCAGCAGGTCCTGGGACAATTCCTACGAGCAGTACTTC. This chain connects TRBV12-3 or TRBV12-4 to TRBJ2-7; D perhaps matches TRBD1 (6 bases). Deletions cut 6 bases from V and 1 base from J, with 13 bases between. The CDR3 length is 14 residues.

This clonotype was observed at least ten times. The chain employs TRBV20-1 and TRBJ2-7; D not certain. CDR3 size: 14 residues. Germline CDR1 reads DFQATT; CDR2 reads SNEGSKA (reference sequence). V was cut by 6 bases and J by 0 bases, with 15 bases left in between. The CDR3 sequence: CSAHNPGTSYEQYV. CDR3 nucleotide sequence: TGCAGTGCCCACAATCCGGGCACCTCCTACGAGCAGTACGTC.

This clonotype was counted ten times or more. The CDR3 region is CSANGGEIDTQYF. CDR3 DNA: TGCAGTGCTAATGGGGGGGAAATAGATACGCAGTATTTT. The rearrangement links TRBV20-1 to TRBJ2-3, with 7 bases matching TRBD2. CDR3 length: 13 amino acids. The germline gives CDR1 DFQATT, CDR2 SNEGSKA (reference sequence). V lost 4 bases to trimming and J lost 5 bases; unmatched junction nucleotides: 6.

This clonotype occurred many times. The V call is TRBV12-3 or TRBV12-4, the J call TRBJ2-7; D may correspond to TRBD1 or TRBD2 (7 bases each). The CDR3 contains 15 residues. V shed 6 bases and J shed 4 bases, with 19 bases lying between them. This CDR3 is CASSPRGGFQYEQYF. In DNA, the CDR3 is TGTGCCAGCAGCCCCAGGGGGGGTTTCCAATACGAGCAGTACTTC.

This clonotype has only a few counts. V is TRBV12-3 or TRBV12-4 and J is TRBJ2-2; TRBD1 might be the D (6 bases). The CDR3 is 13 residues long. V lost 6 bases to trimming and J lost 5 bases, with 10 bases between them. As DNA, the CDR3 is TGTGCCAGCAGGTCCAGGGGAACCGGGGAGCTGTTTTTT. It translates to CASRSRGTGELFF.

This clonotype was recorded many times. This chain uses TRBV10-3 with TRBJ1-2, with TRBD1 matching over 11 bases. The CDR3 contains 13 residues. Germline V gene data show CDR1 as ENHRY and CDR2 as SYGVKD. Trimming at V came to 8 bases and at J to 4 bases, leaving 3 bases not matched to a gene. CDR3 residues: CAILGTGGYGYTF. DNA of the CDR3: TGTGCCATCCTCGGGACAGGGGGCTATGGCTACACCTTC.

There are many counts of this clonotype. The chain recombines TRBV6-2 or TRBV6-3 with TRBJ2-1, with a weak D call TRBD2 (6 bases). The germline V gene encodes CDR1 MNHEY and CDR2 SVGEGT. The CDR3 is 12 residues long. V shed 2 bases and J shed 8 bases, with 7 bases lying between them. The CDR3 nucleotides read TGTGCCAGCAGTTACGGGAGGTATGAGCAGTTCTTC. It yields the protein CASSYGRYEQFF.

This clonotype was seen many times. The rearrangement uses TRBV20-1 and TRBJ1-5; D is undetermined. CDR1 DFQATT and CDR2 SNEGSKA come from the germline V gene (reference sequence). V was shortened by 6 bases and J by 4 bases, with 10 bases between the two germline ends. The CDR3 length is 12 residues. The CDR3 loop is CSAGKGNQPQHF. CDR3 DNA: TGCAGTGCCGGGAAGGGAAATCAGCCCCAGCATTTT.

There are many counts of this clonotype. The chain is built from TRBV6-2 or TRBV6-3 and TRBJ2-5; D perhaps matches TRBD1 (6 bases). The V gene's germline CDR1 is MNHEY and CDR2 SVGEGT. V was pared by 4 bases and J by 5 bases, with 14 bases between. The CDR3 is made up of 14 amino acids. CDR3 sequence reads: CASSSPSGDETQYF. DNA for the CDR3: TGTGCCAGCAGTTCACCTTCAGGGGACGAGACCCAGTACTTC.

There are many counts of this clonotype. The J gene is TRBJ2-1, the V gene TRBV5-6; D possibly uses TRBD1 or TRBD2 (5 bases each). Germline V gene lookup returns CDR1 SGHDT and CDR2 YYEEEE. The CDR3 contains 17 residues. V lost 4 bases and J 0 bases, leaving 17 bases between the germline ends. The CDR3 region has the DNA TGTGCCAGCAGCCCCTTGGCCGTTGGGGGCTCCTACAATGAGCAGTTCTTC. It specifies CASSPLAVGGSYNEQFF.

This clonotype was detected many times. This chain connects TRBV5-4 to TRBJ2-3; maybe TRBD1 (6 bases). V was pared by 1 base and J by 3 bases, with 9 bases between. This CDR3 is built from 14 residues. Germline V CDR1 and CDR2: SGHNT, YYREEE (reference sequence). The CDR3 loop reads CASSLMGATDTQYF. The CDR3 bases are TGTGCCAGCAGCTTGATGGGGGCAACAGATACGCAGTATTTT.

This clonotype showed up many times. The chain combines TRBV24-1 with TRBJ1-1; D uncertain. This CDR3 has 15 residues. The V gene's germline CDR1 is KGHDR and CDR2 SFDVKD. Between the trimmed V and J ends, which lost 1 base and 0 bases, there was a span of 8 bases. CDR3 sequence reads: CATSDLPPMNTEAFF. DNA of the CDR3: TGTGCCACCAGTGATTTACCCCCCATGAACACTGAAGCTTTCTTT.

There are many counts of this clonotype. J is TRBJ2-4 and V is TRBV28; D is perhaps TRBD1 (5 bases). Trimming shortened V by 5 bases and J by 1 base, and 18 bases separated the two germline ends. The CDR3 consists of 17 residues. Per germline, CDR1 MDHEN and CDR2 SYDVKM. CDR3 region: CASSLPGFSEAKNIQYF. The CDR3 DNA follows: TGTGCCAGCAGTCTACCAGGGTTCTCAGAGGCCAAAAACATTCAGTACTTC. Full variable domain (remainder filled in from reference TRBV28 and TRBJ2-4): DVKVTQSSRYLVKRTGEKVFLECVQDMDHENMFWYRQDPGLGLRLIYFSYDVKMKEKGDIPEGYSVSREKKERFSLILESASTNQTSMYLCASSLPGFSEAKNIQYFGAGTRLSVL.

Ten or more counts support this clonotype. The CDR3, as DNA: TGTGCCAGCAGCTTTTCCGGGAAGAGCACAGATACGCAGTATTTT. Protein product: CASSFSGKSTDTQYF. This chain links TRBV11-2 with TRBJ2-3; D is perhaps TRBD2 (5 bases). The CDR3 contains 15 residues. V was clipped by 3 bases and J by 0 bases, with 10 bases between them. Looked up from germline, CDR1 is SGHAT and CDR2 is FQNNGV.

This clonotype occurred once. J is TRBJ1-5 and V is TRBV19; a possible D gene is TRBD1 (5 bases). Trimming removed 6 bases from V and 1 base from J, with 16 bases in between. Germline assignment: CDR1 LNHDA and CDR2 SQIVND (reference sequence). The CDR3 is 16 residues long. The CDR3 loop reads CASSPGGRVSNQPQHF. In DNA, the CDR3 is TGTGCCAGTAGCCCCGGGGGGAGGGTGAGCAATCAGCCCCAGCATTTT.

Details on this clonotype: Since a much larger clone is just one base distant, this may be a read error. V gene TRBV5-1 combines with J gene TRBJ2-1; D is possibly TRBD1 (6 bases). V lost 4 bases and J 4 bases, leaving 12 bases between the germline ends. The CDR3 consists of 14 residues. Germline values: CDR1 SGHRS, CDR2 YFSETQ. CDR3 coding DNA: TGCGCCAGCAGCCGGGACATGGTATACAATGAGCAGTTCTTC. Translating it yields CASSRDMVYNEQFF.

The CDR3 protein is CAWRHRGLLNTGELFF. CDR3 bases: TGTGCCTGGAGGCACAGGGGGCTCTTGAACACCGGGGAGCTGTTTTTT. This rearrangement joins TRBV30 to TRBJ2-2; the match to TRBD1 covers 9 bases. CDR1 is GTSNPN and CDR2 is SVGIG in the germline V gene (reference sequence). The ends lost 3 bases at V and 1 base at J; junction bases unmatched: 6. The CDR3 is made up of 16 amino acids.